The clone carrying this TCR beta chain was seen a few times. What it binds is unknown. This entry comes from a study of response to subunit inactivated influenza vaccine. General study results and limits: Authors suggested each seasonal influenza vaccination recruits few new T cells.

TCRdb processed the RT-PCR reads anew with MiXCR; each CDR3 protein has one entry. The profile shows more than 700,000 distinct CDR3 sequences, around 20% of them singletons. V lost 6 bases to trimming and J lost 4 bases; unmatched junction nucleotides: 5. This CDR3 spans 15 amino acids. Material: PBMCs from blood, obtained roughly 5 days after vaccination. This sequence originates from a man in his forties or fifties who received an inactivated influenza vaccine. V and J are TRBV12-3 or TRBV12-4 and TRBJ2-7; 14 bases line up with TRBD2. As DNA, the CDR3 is TGTGCCAGCAGAGGGACTAGCGGGAGCTTGTACGAGCAGTACTTC. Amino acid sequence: CASRGTSGSLYEQYF.